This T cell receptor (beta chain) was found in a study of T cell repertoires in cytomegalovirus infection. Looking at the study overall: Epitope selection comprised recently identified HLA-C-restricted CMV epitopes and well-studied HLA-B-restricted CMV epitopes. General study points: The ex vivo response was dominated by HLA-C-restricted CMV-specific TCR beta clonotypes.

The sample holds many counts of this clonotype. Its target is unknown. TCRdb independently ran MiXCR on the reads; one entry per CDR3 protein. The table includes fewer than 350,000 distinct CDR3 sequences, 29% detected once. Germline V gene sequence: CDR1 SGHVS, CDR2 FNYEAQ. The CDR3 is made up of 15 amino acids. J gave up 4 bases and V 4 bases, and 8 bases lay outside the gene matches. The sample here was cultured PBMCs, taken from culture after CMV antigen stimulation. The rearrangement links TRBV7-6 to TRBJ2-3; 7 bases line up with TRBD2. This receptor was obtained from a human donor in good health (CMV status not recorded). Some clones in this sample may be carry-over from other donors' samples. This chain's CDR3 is CASSSRGGPPDTQYF. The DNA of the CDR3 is TGTGCCAGCAGCTCCCGCGGGGGACCACCAGATACGCAGTATTTT. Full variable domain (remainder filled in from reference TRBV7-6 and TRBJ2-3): GAGVSQSPRYKVTKRGQDVALRCDPISGHVSLYWYRQALGQGPEFLTYFNYEAQQDKSGLPNDRFSAERPEGSISTLTIQRTEQRDSAMYRCASSSRGGPPDTQYFGPGTRLTVL.